This T cell receptor (beta chain) was observed in a study of neurological immune-mediated disorders. Study-level points and caveats: Multiple sclerosis was found to have the least TCR clonal expansion, below healthy controls, and HTLV-1-associated myelopathy the most.

Germline V gene data show CDR1 as SNHLY and CDR2 as FYNNEI. The CDR3 extends over 16 amino acids. With 6 bases clipped from V and 6 bases from J, the junction kept 7 bases outside the gene matches. The cDNA was synthesized by 5'RACE incorporating 10-nucleotide random UMIs. Sequencing runs each generated in excess of 160 million TCR-beta sequences derived from 15-18 subjects. One entry per CDR3 protein results from TCRdb running MiXCR on the 5' RACE reads. The sample has tens of thousands of distinct CDR3 sequences, 6.5% to 8.5% seen once. Many counts were recorded for this clonotype. The antigen remains undetermined. Around 900,000 sorted CD4+ or CD8+ T cells made each library.

The sequenced sample was CD4+ T cells from blood. The TCR comes from a man aged 45-65 years in good health. The V and J genes are TRBV2 and TRBJ2-2; 13 nucleotides line up with TRBD2. CDR3 sequence (DNA): TGTGCCAGCAGGCCAACTAGCGGGAGGGCCTCCGGGGAGCTGTTTTTT. Translation gives CASRPTSGRASGELFF.